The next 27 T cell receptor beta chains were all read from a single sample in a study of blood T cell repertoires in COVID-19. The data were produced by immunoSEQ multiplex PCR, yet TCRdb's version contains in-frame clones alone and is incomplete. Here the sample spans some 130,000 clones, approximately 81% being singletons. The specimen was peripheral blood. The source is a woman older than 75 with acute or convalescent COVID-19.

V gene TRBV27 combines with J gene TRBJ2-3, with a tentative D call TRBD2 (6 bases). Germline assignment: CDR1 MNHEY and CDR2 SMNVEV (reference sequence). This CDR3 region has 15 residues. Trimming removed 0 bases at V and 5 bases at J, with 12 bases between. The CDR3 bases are TGTGCCAGCAGTTTATCCGGACTAACCGGAGATACGCAGTATTTT. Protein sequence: CASSLSGLTGDTQYF.

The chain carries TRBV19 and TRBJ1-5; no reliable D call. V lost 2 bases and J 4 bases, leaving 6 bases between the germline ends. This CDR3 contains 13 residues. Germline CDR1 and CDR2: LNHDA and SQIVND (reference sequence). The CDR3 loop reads CASSISENQPQHF. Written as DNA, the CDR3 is TGTGCCAGTAGTATATCGGAGAATCAGCCCCAGCATTTT. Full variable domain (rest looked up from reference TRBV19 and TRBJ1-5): DGGITQSPKYLFRKEGQNVTLSCEQNLNHDAMYWYRQDPGQGLRLIYYSQIVNDFQKGDIAEGYSVSREKKESFPLTVTSAQKNPTAFYLCASSISENQPQHFGDGTRLSIL.

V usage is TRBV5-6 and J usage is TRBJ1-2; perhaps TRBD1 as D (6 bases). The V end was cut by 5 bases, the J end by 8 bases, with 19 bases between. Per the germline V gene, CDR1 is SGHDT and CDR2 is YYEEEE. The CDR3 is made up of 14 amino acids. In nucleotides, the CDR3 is TGTGCCAGCAGGCCCACCGCGGGGGCGGGAGGCTACACCTTC. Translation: CASRPTAGAGGYTF. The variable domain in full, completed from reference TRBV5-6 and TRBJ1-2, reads DAGVTQSPTHLIKTRGQQVTLRCSPKSGHDTVSWYQQALGQGPQFIFQYYEEEERQRGNFPDRFSGHQFPNYSSELNVNALLLGDSALYLCASRPTAGAGGYTFGSGTRLTVV.

In DNA, the CDR3 is TGTGCCAGCAGCCAGGATCGTAGCGACGGAAACACTGAAGCTTTCTTT. Its translation: CASSQDRSDGNTEAFF. The chain employs TRBV3-1 (or the pseudogene TRBV3-2) and TRBJ1-1; D remains ambiguous. The CDR3 has 16 residues. Germline CDR1 is LGHDT and CDR2 is YNNKEL (reference sequence). The germline V and J ends were trimmed by 3 bases and 2 bases, with 16 bases remaining between them.

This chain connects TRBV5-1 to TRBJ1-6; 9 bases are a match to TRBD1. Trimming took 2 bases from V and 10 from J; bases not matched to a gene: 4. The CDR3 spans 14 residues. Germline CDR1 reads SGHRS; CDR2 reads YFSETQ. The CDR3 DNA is TGCGCCAGCAGCTTACGGACAGGGGAATCACCCCTCCACTTT. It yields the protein CASSLRTGESPLHF.

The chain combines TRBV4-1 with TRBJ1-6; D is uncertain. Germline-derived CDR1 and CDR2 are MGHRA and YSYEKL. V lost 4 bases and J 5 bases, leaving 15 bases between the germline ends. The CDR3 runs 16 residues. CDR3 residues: CASSRADAANNSPLHF. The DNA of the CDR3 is TGCGCCAGCAGCCGAGCGGACGCAGCAAATAATTCACCCCTCCACTTT.

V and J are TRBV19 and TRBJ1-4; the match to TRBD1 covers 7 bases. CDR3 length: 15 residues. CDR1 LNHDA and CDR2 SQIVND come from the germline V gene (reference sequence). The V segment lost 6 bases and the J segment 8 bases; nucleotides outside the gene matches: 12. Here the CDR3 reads CASSQSTGAGEKLFF. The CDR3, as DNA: TGTGCCAGTAGCCAATCAACAGGGGCGGGCGAAAAACTGTTTTTT.

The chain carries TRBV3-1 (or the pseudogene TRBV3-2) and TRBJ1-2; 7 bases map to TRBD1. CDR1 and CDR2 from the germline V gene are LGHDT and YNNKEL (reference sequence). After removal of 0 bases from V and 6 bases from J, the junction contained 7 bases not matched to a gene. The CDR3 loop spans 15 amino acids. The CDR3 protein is CASSQELQGWHGYTF. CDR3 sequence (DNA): TGTGCCAGCAGCCAAGAACTACAGGGGTGGCATGGCTACACCTTC.

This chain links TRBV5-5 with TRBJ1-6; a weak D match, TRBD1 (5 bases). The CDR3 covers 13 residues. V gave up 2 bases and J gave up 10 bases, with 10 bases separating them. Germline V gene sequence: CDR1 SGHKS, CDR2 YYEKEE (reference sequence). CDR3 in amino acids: CASSFDSESPLHF. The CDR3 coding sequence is TGTGCCAGCAGCTTCGACAGTGAGTCACCCCTCCACTTT.

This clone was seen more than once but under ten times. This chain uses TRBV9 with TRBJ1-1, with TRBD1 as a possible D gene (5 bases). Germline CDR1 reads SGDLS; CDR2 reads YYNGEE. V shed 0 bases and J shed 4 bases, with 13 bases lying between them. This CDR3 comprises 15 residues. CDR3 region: CASSVEGDRGTEAFF. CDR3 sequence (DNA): TGTGCCAGCAGCGTAGAAGGGGATAGGGGCACTGAAGCTTTCTTT.

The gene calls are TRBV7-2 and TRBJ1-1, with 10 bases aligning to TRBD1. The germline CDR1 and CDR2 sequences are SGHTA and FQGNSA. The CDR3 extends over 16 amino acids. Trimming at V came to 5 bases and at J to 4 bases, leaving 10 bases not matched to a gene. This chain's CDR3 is CASSALDRGASTEAFF. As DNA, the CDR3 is TGTGCCAGCAGCGCCCTGGACAGGGGGGCGAGCACTGAAGCTTTCTTT. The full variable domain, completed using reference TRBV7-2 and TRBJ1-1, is GAGVSQSPSNKVTEKGKDVELRCDPISGHTALYWYRQSLGQGLEFLIYFQGNSAPDKSGLPSDRFSAERTGGSVSTLTIQRTQQEDSAVYLCASSALDRGASTEAFFGQGTRLTVV.

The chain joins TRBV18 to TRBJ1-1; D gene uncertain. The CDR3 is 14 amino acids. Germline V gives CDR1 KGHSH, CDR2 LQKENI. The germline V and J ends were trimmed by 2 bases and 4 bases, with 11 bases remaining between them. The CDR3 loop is CASSPSGSSTEAFF. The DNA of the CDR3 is TGTGCCAGCTCACCATCGGGAAGCAGCACTGAAGCTTTCTTT.

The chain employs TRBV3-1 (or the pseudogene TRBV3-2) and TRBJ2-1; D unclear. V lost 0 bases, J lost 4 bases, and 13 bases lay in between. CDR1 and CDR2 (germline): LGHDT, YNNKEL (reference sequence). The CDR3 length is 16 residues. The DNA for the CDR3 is TGTGCCAGCAGCCAAGATTTAAGGAAACAGTACAATGAGCAGTTCTTC. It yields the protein CASSQDLRKQYNEQFF.

The CDR3 DNA follows: TGTGCCAGCAGCTTATGGGGGGGCAGGTTGAACACTGAAGCTTTCTTT. Its protein is CASSLWGGRLNTEAFF. V gene TRBV11-2 combines with J gene TRBJ1-1; weak D call: TRBD1 (6 bases). Trimming pared 2 bases from V and 0 bases from J, leaving 13 bases between. The CDR3 extends over 16 amino acids. Germline CDR1 and CDR2: SGHAT and FQNNGV.

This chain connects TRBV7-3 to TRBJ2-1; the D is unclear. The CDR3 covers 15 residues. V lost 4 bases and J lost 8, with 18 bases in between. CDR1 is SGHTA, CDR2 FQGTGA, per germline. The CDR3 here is CASSSSRNFEHEQFF. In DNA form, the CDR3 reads TGTGCCAGCAGCTCATCTAGGAACTTCGAGCATGAGCAGTTCTTC. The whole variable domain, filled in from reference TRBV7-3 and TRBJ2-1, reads GAGVSQTPSNKVTEKGKYVELRCDPISGHTALYWYRQSLGQGPEFLIYFQGTGAADDSGLPNDRFFAVRPEGSVSTLKIQRTERGDSAVYLCASSSSRNFEHEQFFGPGTRLTVL.

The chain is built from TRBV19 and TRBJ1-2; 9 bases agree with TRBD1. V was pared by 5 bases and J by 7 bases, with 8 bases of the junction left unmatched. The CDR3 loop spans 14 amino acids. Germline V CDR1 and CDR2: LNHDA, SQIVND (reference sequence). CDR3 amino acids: CASSPTGGIGGYTF. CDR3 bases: TGTGCCAGTAGTCCGACAGGGGGAATTGGTGGCTACACCTTC.

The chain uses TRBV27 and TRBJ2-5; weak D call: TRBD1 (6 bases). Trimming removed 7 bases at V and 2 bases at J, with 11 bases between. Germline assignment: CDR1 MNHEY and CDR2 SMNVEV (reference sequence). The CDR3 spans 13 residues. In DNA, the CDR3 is TGTGCCAGCAACCCCAGGGGTCAAGAGACCCAGTACTTC. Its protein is CASNPRGQETQYF.

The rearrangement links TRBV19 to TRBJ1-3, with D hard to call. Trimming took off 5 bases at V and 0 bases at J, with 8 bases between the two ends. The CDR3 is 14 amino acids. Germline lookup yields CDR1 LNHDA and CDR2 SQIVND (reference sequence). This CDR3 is CASSGSLSGNTIYF. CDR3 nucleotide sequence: TGTGCCAGTAGTGGTAGTCTCTCTGGAAACACCATATATTTT.

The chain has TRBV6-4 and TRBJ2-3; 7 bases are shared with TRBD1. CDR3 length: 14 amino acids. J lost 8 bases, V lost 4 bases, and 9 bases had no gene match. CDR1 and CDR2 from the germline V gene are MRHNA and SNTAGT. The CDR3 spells CASSVDRVDGTQYF. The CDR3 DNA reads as TGTGCCAGCAGTGTAGACAGGGTGGACGGTACGCAGTATTTT.

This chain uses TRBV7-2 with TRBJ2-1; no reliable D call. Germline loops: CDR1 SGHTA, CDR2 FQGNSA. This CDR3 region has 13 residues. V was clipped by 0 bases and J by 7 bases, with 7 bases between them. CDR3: CASSLARPNEQFF. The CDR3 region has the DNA TGTGCCAGCAGCTTAGCGAGGCCGAATGAGCAGTTCTTC.

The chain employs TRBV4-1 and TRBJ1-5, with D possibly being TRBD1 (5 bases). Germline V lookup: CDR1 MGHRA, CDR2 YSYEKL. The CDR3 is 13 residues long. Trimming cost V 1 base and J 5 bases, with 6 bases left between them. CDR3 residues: CASSQAGYQPQHF. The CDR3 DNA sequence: TGCGCCAGCAGCCAAGCAGGGTATCAGCCCCAGCATTTT.

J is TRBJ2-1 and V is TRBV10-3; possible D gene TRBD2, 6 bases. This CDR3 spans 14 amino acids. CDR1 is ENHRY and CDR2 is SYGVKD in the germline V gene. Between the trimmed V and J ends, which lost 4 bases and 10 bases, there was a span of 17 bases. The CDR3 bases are TGTGCCATCAGTGGATCCGGAGGGGACCGGGAGCAGTTCTTC. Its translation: CAISGSGGDREQFF.

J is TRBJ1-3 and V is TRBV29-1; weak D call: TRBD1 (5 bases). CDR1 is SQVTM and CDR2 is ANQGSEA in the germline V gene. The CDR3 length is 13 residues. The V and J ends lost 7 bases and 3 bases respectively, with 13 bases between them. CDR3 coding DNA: TGCAGCGCATGGGGGGGGAGTGGAAACACCATATATTTT. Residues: CSAWGGSGNTIYF.

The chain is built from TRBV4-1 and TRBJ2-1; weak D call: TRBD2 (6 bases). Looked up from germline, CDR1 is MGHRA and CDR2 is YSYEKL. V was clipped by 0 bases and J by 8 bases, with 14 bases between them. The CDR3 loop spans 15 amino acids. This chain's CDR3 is CASSQDQRGFDEQFF. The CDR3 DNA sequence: TGCGCCAGCAGCCAAGATCAACGGGGGTTCGATGAGCAGTTCTTC.

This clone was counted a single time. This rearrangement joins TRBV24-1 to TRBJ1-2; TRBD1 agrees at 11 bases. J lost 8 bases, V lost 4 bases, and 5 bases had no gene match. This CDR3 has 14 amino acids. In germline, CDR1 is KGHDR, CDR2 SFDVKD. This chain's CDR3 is CATSDSGQGEGYTF. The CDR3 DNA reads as TGTGCCACCAGTGACTCGGGACAGGGGGAAGGCTACACCTTC.

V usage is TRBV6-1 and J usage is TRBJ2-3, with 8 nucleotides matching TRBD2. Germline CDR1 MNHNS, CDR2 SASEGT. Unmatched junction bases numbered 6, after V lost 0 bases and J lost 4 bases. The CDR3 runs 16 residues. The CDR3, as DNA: TGTGCCAGCAGTGAAGCGGCGGGGGGAGGGTCAGATACGCAGTATTTT. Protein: CASSEAAGGGSDTQYF.

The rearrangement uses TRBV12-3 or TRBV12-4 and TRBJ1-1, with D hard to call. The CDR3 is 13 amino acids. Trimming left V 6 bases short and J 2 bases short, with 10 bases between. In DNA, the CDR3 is TGTGCCAGCAGCTTAATAGCCAACACTGAAGCTTTCTTT. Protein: CASSLIANTEAFF.